This T cell receptor (beta chain) was found in a study of blood T cell repertoires in COVID-19. Study summary: Acute-phase and convalescent COVID-19 samples originated in the United States, Italy and Spain.

This clone came up a few times. CDR1 is SEHNR and CDR2 is FQNEAQ in the germline V gene (reference sequence). This CDR3 is 12 amino acids long. V was pared by 4 bases and J by 2 bases, with 6 bases between. Recovered status applied to Cohort 3 donors who had two consecutive negative PCRs. It also applied to those with clearance or with symptom resolution. As handled by the study authors: The authors estimated nucleated cell counts from reference gene primer amplification. Only in-frame clones appear in the TCRdb table, and some are missing; sequencing was by immunoSEQ multiplex PCR. From that table come the V and J calls and clone size; the DNA was used to work out D and trimming. There are some 230,000 clones in the sample; 82% occur only once, and approximately 16% lies in the top ten.

The sequenced material came from PBMCs or T cells enriched from blood (not recorded which). The chain has TRBV7-9 and TRBJ2-7, with no clear D. The sequence derives from a man in his forties who had recovered from COVID-19. The CDR3 protein is CASSSQAYEQYF. The DNA for the CDR3 is TGTGCCAGCAGCTCCCAGGCCTACGAGCAGTACTTC.